These T cell receptor beta chains were read from a single sample in a study of T-cell reconstitution after alpha-beta-depleted transplantation in children. TCRdb independently ran MiXCR on the PCR reads; one entry per CDR3 protein. The data contain about 610,000 distinct CDR3 sequences, roughly a tenth of them singletons. Sequencing was performed on PBMCs from the stem cell graft donor, taken from the stem cell graft. Receptors originate from a human donor who donated a stem cell graft to a child with acute myeloid leukemia. CDR3s include the opening cysteine and the closing phenylalanine or tryptophan. Fields, in order: clone size, D gene, J gene, V gene, CDR3 DNA, CDR3 protein. A D gene is named only where the DNA matches it firmly. The listing skips clone size in some rows; elsewhere it reads once, few, many or a size class.

size: -; D: TRBD1; J: TRBJ1-1; V: TRBV12-3/TRBV12-4; DNA: TGTGCCAGCAGTTCCGGACAGGGGCAGCGGACTGAAGCTTTCTTT; CDR3: CASSSGQGQRTEAFF
size: many; D: TRBD2; J: TRBJ2-7; V: TRBV7-8; DNA: TGTGCCAGCACCGCGCTTTGGGCGGGAGGAAACGAGCAGTACTTC; CDR3: CASTALWAGGNEQYF
size: many; D: TRBD2; J: TRBJ2-1; V: TRBV7-8; DNA: TGTGCCAGCAGCTTATTTAGCGGGAGGGACAATGAGCAGTTCTTC; CDR3: CASSLFSGRDNEQFF
size: -; D: TRBD2; J: TRBJ2-3; V: TRBV9; DNA: TGTGCCAGCAGCGTAGAAGCCCGACTAGCAGGAACAGATACGCAGTATTTT; CDR3: CASSVEARLAGTDTQYF
size: -; D: -; J: TRBJ1-5; V: TRBV12-3/TRBV12-4; DNA: TGTGCCAGCAGTTTGTTGGACAGCCATAGCAATCAGCCCCAGCATTTT; CDR3: CASSLLDSHSNQPQHF
size: few; D: TRBD2; J: TRBJ2-3; V: TRBV20-1; DNA: TGCAGTGCTAGGACTAGCGGGAGTTTTACAGATACGCAGTATTTT; CDR3: CSARTSGSFTDTQYF
size: -; D: -; J: TRBJ2-7; V: TRBV6-2/TRBV6-3; DNA: TGTGCCAGCAAGAGGGGCCTACGGACCGAGCAGTACTTC; CDR3: CASKRGLRTEQYF
size: -; D: TRBD1; J: TRBJ2-5; V: TRBV5-1; DNA: TGCGCCAGCAGCAAAGGGGGACAGTCGAAAGGGGAGACCCAGTACTTC; CDR3: CASSKGGQSKGETQYF
size: many; D: -; J: TRBJ1-1; V: TRBV29-1; DNA: TGCAGCGTTGGCCGAGGGGTGAATGAAGCTTTCTTT; CDR3: CSVGRGVNEAFF
size: few; D: -; J: TRBJ1-1; V: TRBV5-1; DNA: TGCGCCAGCAGCTTGGGAGGGACGGAGAACACTGAAGCTTTCTTT; CDR3: CASSLGGTENTEAFF
size: many; D: -; J: TRBJ2-2; V: TRBV27; DNA: TGTGCCAGCACCTTTAGAACAGGGACGAACACCGGGGAGCTGTTTTTT; CDR3: CASTFRTGTNTGELFF
size: many; D: -; J: TRBJ2-2; V: TRBV4-3; DNA: TGCGCCAGCAGCTGGGGGTTTTATGACGGGGAGCTGTTTTTT; CDR3: CASSWGFYDGELFF
size: -; D: -; J: TRBJ2-1; V: TRBV27; DNA: TGTGCCAGCAGTTCCAAGACAGGAGGGAATACTGGTGAGCAGTTCTTC; CDR3: CASSSKTGGNTGEQFF
size: many; D: TRBD2; J: TRBJ2-1; V: TRBV20-1; DNA: TGCAGTGCGGACGGGACTAGCGATACCTACAATGAGCAGTTCTTC; CDR3: CSADGTSDTYNEQFF
size: few; D: -; J: TRBJ2-3; V: TRBV29-1; DNA: TGCAGCGGTACAGTGACAGATACGCAGTATTTT; CDR3: CSGTVTDTQYF
size: -; D: TRBD2; J: TRBJ2-3; V: TRBV20-1; DNA: TGCAGTGCTCAAGCGGGAGGCGCAGATACGCAGTATTTT; CDR3: CSAQAGGADTQYF
size: -; D: -; J: TRBJ1-5; V: TRBV20-1; DNA: TGCAGTGCTAGAGATTGGGGACTTCCTTATCAGCCCCAGCATTTT; CDR3: CSARDWGLPYQPQHF
size: many; D: -; J: TRBJ1-3; V: TRBV20-1; DNA: TGCAGTGCTAGCGGCCTCGGTTTCTCTGGAAACACCATATATTTT; CDR3: CSASGLGFSGNTIYF
size: few; D: TRBD2; J: TRBJ2-3; V: TRBV20-1; DNA: TGCAGTGCTAGAGATGTGAGGACTAGCGGGAGGGCCTGGCCAGATACGCAGTATTTT; CDR3: CSARDVRTSGRAWPDTQYF
size: -; D: -; J: TRBJ2-2; V: TRBV7-2; DNA: TGTGCCAGCAGCCCGCGCCTGGGGAACACCGGGGAGCTGTTTTTT; CDR3: CASSPRLGNTGELFF
size: many; D: TRBD1; J: TRBJ2-1; V: TRBV6-2/TRBV6-3; DNA: TGTGCCAGCAGTTACTCTACCTCCGGGACAGGGAGCTACAATGAGCAGTTCTTC; CDR3: CASSYSTSGTGSYNEQFF
size: -; D: TRBD2; J: TRBJ2-1; V: TRBV30; DNA: TGTGCCTGGAGTTATGGCGGGAGCTCCTACAATGAGCAGTTCTTC; CDR3: CAWSYGGSSYNEQFF
size: few; D: TRBD1; J: TRBJ1-2; V: TRBV9; DNA: TGTGCCAGCAGCCCGGGACAGGGGGCTAACTATGGCTACACCTTC; CDR3: CASSPGQGANYGYTF
size: -; D: -; J: TRBJ2-4; V: TRBV4-2; DNA: TGTGCCAGCAGCCAAGAGTCTTCGGGGCTGGACATTCAGTACTTC; CDR3: CASSQESSGLDIQYF
size: few; D: TRBD1; J: TRBJ2-7; V: TRBV7-2; DNA: TGTGCCAGCAGCTTTGACAGGGGCCCTAACTACGAGCAGTACTTC; CDR3: CASSFDRGPNYEQYF
size: many; D: TRBD1; J: TRBJ1-6; V: TRBV4-1; DNA: TGCGCCAGCAGCCAACGATTGCAGGGGGCAAATAATTCACCCCTCCACTTT; CDR3: CASSQRLQGANNSPLHF
size: -; D: -; J: TRBJ2-3; V: TRBV14; DNA: TGTGCCAGCAGCTTTATGGGACACCCCGGAACAGATACGCAGTATTTT; CDR3: CASSFMGHPGTDTQYF
size: -; D: -; J: TRBJ1-1; V: TRBV29-1; DNA: TGCAGCGTTAGGACACAGAACACTGAAGCTTTCTTT; CDR3: CSVRTQNTEAFF
size: many; D: -; J: TRBJ2-2; V: TRBV6-1; DNA: TGTGCCGCTTCTAAACCGGGGAGCGGGGAGCTGTTTTTT; CDR3: CAASKPGSGELFF
size: few; D: -; J: TRBJ2-5; V: TRBV5-1; DNA: TGCGCCAGCAGCTTGGACACCGGTAAACAAGAGACCCAGTACTTC; CDR3: CASSLDTGKQETQYF
size: -; D: -; J: TRBJ1-3; V: TRBV7-2; DNA: TGTGCCAGCAGCTGGGGGGCCATGGCTTCTGGAAACACCATATATTTT; CDR3: CASSWGAMASGNTIYF
size: -; D: TRBD2; J: TRBJ2-7; V: TRBV30; DNA: TGTGCCTGGGGCCGCGGGGGAGGCGAGCAGTACTTC; CDR3: CAWGRGGGEQYF
size: -; D: -; J: TRBJ1-5; V: TRBV20-1; DNA: TGCAGTGCACCCGATCCTGATCAGCCCCAGCATTTT; CDR3: CSAPDPDQPQHF
size: many; D: -; J: TRBJ1-5; V: TRBV20-1; DNA: TGCAGTGCTAATCGCCTGGGGGCACTCAATCAGCCCCAGCATTTT; CDR3: CSANRLGALNQPQHF
size: -; D: -; J: TRBJ1-3; V: TRBV3-1; DNA: TGTGCCAGCAGCCCCAGCGCTAATAAGGTCCGATTCCCCTCTGGAAACACCATATATTTT; CDR3: CASSPSANKVRFPSGNTIYF
size: -; D: -; J: TRBJ1-1; V: TRBV3-1; DNA: TGTGCCAGCAGCCCTACGGGCGGGGGGCAGACGGGCCGTGAAGCTTTCTTT; CDR3: CASSPTGGGQTGREAFF
size: few; D: -; J: TRBJ2-1; V: TRBV11-1; DNA: TGTGCCAGCAGCTTAGAGGCAGGAGGACAGACCATTTACAATGAGCAGTTCTTC; CDR3: CASSLEAGGQTIYNEQFF
size: few; D: TRBD2; J: TRBJ2-5; V: TRBV20-1; DNA: TGCAGTGCTCATGGGACTAGCGGGAGTTCAGGGGAGACCCAGTACTTC; CDR3: CSAHGTSGSSGETQYF
size: -; D: -; J: TRBJ2-5; V: TRBV20-1; DNA: TGCAGTGCCCACCGGAGGGGGGCCCTCCAAGAGACCCAGTACTTC; CDR3: CSAHRRGALQETQYF
size: -; D: TRBD1; J: TRBJ2-7; V: TRBV20-1; DNA: TGCAGTGCTAGGGGGGGACAGGGGTCAAGTAACTCCTACGAGCAGTACTTC; CDR3: CSARGGQGSSNSYEQYF
size: -; D: -; J: TRBJ2-5; V: TRBV7-9; DNA: TGTGCCAGCAGCCGGGATCTAGCGCCGACCCAAGAGACCCAGTACTTC; CDR3: CASSRDLAPTQETQYF
size: -; D: -; J: TRBJ2-1; V: TRBV6-5; DNA: TGTGCCAGCAGTTACTCGGGGGTAGGGGTGAGGAATGAGCAGTTCTTC; CDR3: CASSYSGVGVRNEQFF
size: few; D: TRBD2; J: TRBJ2-7; V: TRBV5-1; DNA: TGCGCCAGCAGCAACCTAGCGGAGTACGAGCAGTACTTC; CDR3: CASSNLAEYEQYF